The T cell receptor (beta chain) under discussion was sequenced for a study of OX40 agonist ivuxolimab in advanced cancers. Findings of the study overall: The study observed clonal expansion of CD4+ and CD8+ blood T cells by week 6 at 0.1 to 3.0 mg/kg.

The CDR3 sequence is 12 residues long. CDR1 is MGHDK, CDR2 SYGVNS, per germline. Trimming left V 6 bases short and J 9 bases short, with 9 bases between. Using immunoSEQ multiplex PCR, the repertoire was profiled, and TCRdb retains in-frame clones only, with some absent. The sample holds about 73,000 clones; about 86% are singletons and the top ten take 2.4%. This clone was observed a few times. Its target is not known. The chain carries TRBV25-1 and TRBJ1-6; D is possibly TRBD1 (5 bases). This specimen consisted of CD4+ or CD8+ T cells sorted from blood, obtained in a trial of the OX40 agonist ivuxolimab. This sequence was found in an adult with an advanced solid tumor such as melanoma, head and neck, liver or kidney cancer. CDR3 in amino acids: CASRWGVSPLHF. The CDR3, as DNA: TGTGCCAGCAGATGGGGGGTTTCACCCCTCCACTTT.